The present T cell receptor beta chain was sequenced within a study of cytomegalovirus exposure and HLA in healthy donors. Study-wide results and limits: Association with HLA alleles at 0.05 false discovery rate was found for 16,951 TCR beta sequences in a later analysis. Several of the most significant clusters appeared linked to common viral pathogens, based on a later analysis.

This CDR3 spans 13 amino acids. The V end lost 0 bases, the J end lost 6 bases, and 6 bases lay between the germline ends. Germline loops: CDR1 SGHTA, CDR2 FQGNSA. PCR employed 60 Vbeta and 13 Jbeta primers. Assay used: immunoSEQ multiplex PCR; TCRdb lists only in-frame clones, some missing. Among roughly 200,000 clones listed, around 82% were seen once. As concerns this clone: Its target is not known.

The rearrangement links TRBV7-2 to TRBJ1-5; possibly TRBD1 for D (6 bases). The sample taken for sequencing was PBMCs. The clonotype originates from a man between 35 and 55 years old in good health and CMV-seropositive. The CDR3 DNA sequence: TGTGCCAGCAGCTTAGCGACAGGTCAGCCCCAGCATTTT. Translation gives CASSLATGQPQHF. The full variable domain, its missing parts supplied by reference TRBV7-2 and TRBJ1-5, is GAGVSQSPSNKVTEKGKDVELRCDPISGHTALYWYRQSLGQGLEFLIYFQGNSAPDKSGLPSDRFSAERTGGSVSTLTIQRTQQEDSAVYLCASSLATGQPQHFGDGTRLSIL.